The next 23 T cell receptor beta chains were all read from a single sample in a study of T cells in Graves' hyperthyroidism and ophthalmopathy. RNA transcripts were the template for amplifying TCR beta CDR3 regions. First-round RT-PCR with HTBI primers amplified the TCR CDR3 region. One entry per CDR3 protein, called by TCRdb with MiXCR from the multiplex PCR reads. The sample carries more than 300,000 distinct CDR3 sequences, under 20% recorded once. The sample taken for sequencing was blood. The origin of the receptors is a young man with Graves' ophthalmopathy.

This chain connects TRBV5-1 to TRBJ2-3; 8 bases align to TRBD1. Germline CDR1 SGHRS, CDR2 YFSETQ. The V segment lost 4 bases and the J segment 5 bases; nucleotides outside the gene matches: 6. This CDR3 contains 14 residues. The chain's CDR3 is CASSKIQGEDTQYF. The CDR3 region has the DNA TGCGCCAGCAGCAAGATACAGGGGGAAGATACGCAGTATTTT.

This chain uses TRBV6-1 with TRBJ2-3, with D possibly being TRBD2 (6 bases). Per the germline V gene, CDR1 is MNHNS and CDR2 is SASEGT. The CDR3 is 19 amino acids. V gave up 3 bases and J gave up 0 bases, with 22 bases separating them. The CDR3 region is CASSEFGLMGPLSTDTQYF. The DNA for the CDR3 is TGTGCCAGCAGTGAGTTCGGACTAATGGGCCCACTCAGCACAGATACGCAGTATTTT.

This clonotype has only a few counts. V and J are TRBV19 and TRBJ2-1; 9 positions match TRBD2. The V gene end was trimmed by 6 bases and the J gene end by 7 bases; junction bases not matched to a gene: 7. CDR1 LNHDA and CDR2 SQIVND come from the germline V gene (reference sequence). The CDR3 loop spans 14 amino acids. This CDR3 is CASRLAGPGNEQFF. The CDR3 DNA follows: TGTGCCAGTAGACTAGCGGGTCCTGGGAATGAGCAGTTCTTC.

This clonotype appeared many times. The CDR3 DNA follows: TGTGCCATCAGGTCAGCTTACGCGAACACCGGGGAGCTGTTTTTT. It codes for CAIRSAYANTGELFF. The V call is TRBV10-3, the J call TRBJ2-2; D gene uncertain. CDR1 is ENHRY, CDR2 SYGVKD, per germline. The CDR3 extends over 15 amino acids. Trimming took off 6 bases at V and 0 bases at J, with 11 bases between the two ends.

This clonotype was recorded at least ten times. This sequence joins TRBV20-1 and TRBJ2-5, with D possibly TRBD2 on 7 matching bases. Germline V gene lookup returns CDR1 DFQATT and CDR2 SNEGSKA (reference sequence). The V end lost 2 bases, the J end lost 3 bases, and 13 bases lay between the germline ends. This CDR3 has 14 amino acids. CDR3 in amino acids: CSARRGGAKETQYF. The CDR3 region has the DNA TGCAGTGCTAGAAGGGGGGGGGCCAAAGAGACCCAGTACTTC.

The sample holds many counts of this clonotype. The chain uses TRBV6-1 and TRBJ1-1, with a possible D match to TRBD1 (5 bases). V was cut by 5 bases and J by 4 bases, with 17 bases left in between. Germline lookup yields CDR1 MNHNS and CDR2 SASEGT. The CDR3 has 15 residues. CDR3 sequence: CASSYSEPGGTEAFF. DNA of the CDR3: TGTGCCAGCAGTTACAGCGAACCGGGGGGCACTGAAGCTTTCTTT.

This clonotype was picked up many times. This sequence joins TRBV28 and TRBJ1-2; D unclear. V lost 4 bases to trimming and J lost 8 bases, with 11 bases between them. This CDR3 comprises 12 residues. CDR1 is MDHEN and CDR2 is SYDVKM in the germline V gene. The CDR3 DNA reads TGTGCCAGCAGTTCTAGATACCGAGGCTACACCTTC. This sequence encodes CASSSRYRGYTF.

The rearrangement uses TRBV10-3 and TRBJ2-2, with D unclear. The V end was cut by 5 bases, the J end by 7 bases, with 14 bases between. This CDR3 region has 14 residues. Germline CDR1 is ENHRY and CDR2 is SYGVKD. The CDR3: CAISWSEDGGELFF. The CDR3 region has the DNA TGTGCCATCAGTTGGTCCGAGGACGGCGGGGAGCTGTTTTTT.

This chain joins TRBV2 and TRBJ1-5; D is perhaps TRBD1 (5 bases). CDR3 length equals 13 residues. Germline values: CDR1 SNHLY, CDR2 FYNNEI. V was shortened by 7 bases and J by 6 bases, with 13 bases between the two germline ends. In nucleotides, the CDR3 is TGTGCCAGCACGGGGCTGGTGGGTCAGCCCCAGCATTTT. Its protein is CASTGLVGQPQHF.

V and J are TRBV5-1 and TRBJ2-3; 7 bases map to TRBD2. The J segment lost 2 bases and the V segment lost 4 bases, leaving 10 bases of the junction unmatched. The germline V gene encodes CDR1 SGHRS and CDR2 YFSETQ. CDR3 length: 16 residues. The CDR3 sequence: CASSVGGPASTDTQYF. The CDR3 bases are TGCGCCAGCAGCGTGGGAGGGCCCGCTTCCACAGATACGCAGTATTTT.

This chain links TRBV10-3 with TRBJ2-7; no clear D. This CDR3 region has 15 residues. V was trimmed by 0 bases and J by 6 bases, leaving 15 bases between them. Germline V gene data show CDR1 as ENHRY and CDR2 as SYGVKD. CDR3 sequence (DNA): TGTGCCATCAGTGAGTCTCCGCGAGAGCCCTGCGAGCAGTACTTC. Translated, it gives CAISESPREPCEQYF.

This clonotype was observed a few times. This rearrangement joins TRBV7-7 to TRBJ1-4; D remains unclear. Germline loops: CDR1 SSHAT, CDR2 FNYEAQ (reference sequence). This CDR3 has 16 residues. CDR3 sequence (DNA): TGTGCTAGCCCTAGGCCAAACCCAGAGGCTAATGAAAAACTGTTTTTT. Encoded protein: CASPRPNPEANEKLFF.

The chain recombines TRBV18 with TRBJ2-7; the D gene is possibly TRBD1 (6 bases). The CDR3 is 15 amino acids. Germline V gene sequence: CDR1 KGHSH, CDR2 LQKENI. V lost 3 bases to trimming and J lost 2 bases, with 14 bases between them. The CDR3 sequence is CASSPPAQGPYEQYF. For the CDR3, the DNA is TGTGCCAGCTCACCCCCAGCACAGGGCCCCTACGAGCAGTACTTC.

There are many counts of this clonotype. The J gene is TRBJ2-1, the V gene TRBV28; possibly TRBD2 for D (5 bases). V gave up 7 bases and J gave up 4 bases, with 11 bases separating them. Germline CDR1 reads MDHEN; CDR2 reads SYDVKM. This CDR3 comprises 13 residues. The CDR3 loop reads CASMRAAYNEQFF. CDR3 DNA: TGTGCCAGCATGAGGGCAGCATACAATGAGCAGTTCTTC.

This clonotype was picked up many times. This chain uses TRBV2 with TRBJ1-2; D not resolved. The CDR3 consists of 13 residues. The germline CDR1 and CDR2 sequences are SNHLY and FYNNEI. V was clipped by 8 bases and J by 2 bases, with 12 bases between them. CDR3 region: CASRPGLNYGYTF. Written as DNA, the CDR3 is TGTGCCAGCCGCCCGGGTTTAAACTATGGCTACACCTTC.

The J gene is TRBJ1-2, the V gene TRBV4-2, with a tentative D call TRBD1 (6 bases). The CDR3 is made up of 15 amino acids. The V gene's germline CDR1 is LGHNA and CDR2 YNFKEQ. Trimming left V 3 bases short and J 8 bases short, with 19 bases between. The CDR3 region has the DNA TGTGCCAGCAGCCAGAGGGGGGGCGTTTTCCGAGGCTACACCTTC. It codes for CASSQRGGVFRGYTF.

This clonotype was found a few times. CDR3 DNA: TGCAGTGCTAGCCCGTACAGGGAATTCGGCGAGCAGTACTTC. Translated, it gives CSASPYREFGEQYF. The J gene is TRBJ2-7, the V gene TRBV20-1; a weak D match, TRBD1 (6 bases). CDR1 is DFQATT, CDR2 SNEGSKA, per germline (reference sequence). V gave up 3 bases and J gave up 6 bases, with 18 bases separating them. The CDR3 is made up of 14 amino acids.

As DNA, the CDR3 is TGCGCCAGCAGCTTGTACGGGACATTGAGGGACGAGCAGTACTTC. This translates into CASSLYGTLRDEQYF. The chain employs TRBV5-1 and TRBJ2-7, with D perhaps TRBD1 (6 bases). Trimming left V 1 base short and J 5 bases short, with 16 bases between. The CDR3 contains 15 residues. Germline CDR1 and CDR2: SGHRS and YFSETQ. Full variable domain (remainder filled in from reference TRBV5-1 and TRBJ2-7): KAGVTQTPRYLIKTRGQQVTLSCSPISGHRSVSWYQQTPGQGLQFLFEYFSETQRNKGNFPGRFSGRQFSNSRSEMNVSTLELGDSALYLCASSLYGTLRDEQYFGPGTRLTVT.

V gene TRBV7-2 combines with J gene TRBJ1-5, with 10 bases aligning to TRBD1. The CDR3 has 16 residues. Germline V gene data show CDR1 as SGHTA and CDR2 as FQGNSA. The V segment lost 5 bases and the J segment 7 bases; nucleotides outside the gene matches: 11. CDR3: CASSRGGTGVGQPQHF. DNA of the CDR3: TGTGCCAGCAGCCGCGGGGGGACAGGGGTTGGACAGCCCCAGCATTTT.

This clonotype was detected many times. The rearrangement joins TRBV7-9 to TRBJ1-1; perhaps TRBD1 as D (6 bases). CDR1 is SEHNR and CDR2 is FQNEAQ in the germline V gene (reference sequence). Trimming removed 5 bases from V and 3 bases from J, with 13 bases in between. The length of the CDR3 is 14 residues. CDR3 coding DNA: TGTGCCAGCAGCCTCGGGGGCGCCCACACTGAAGCTTTCTTT. The encoded protein is CASSLGGAHTEAFF.

This clonotype was counted many times. The genes are TRBV7-6 and TRBJ2-7; D call uncertain. Trimming left V 5 bases short and J 0 bases short, with 17 bases between. This CDR3 comprises 16 residues. The germline V gene has CDR1 SGHVS and CDR2 FNYEAQ. CDR3 sequence reads: CASSHEKGSPSYEQYF. The CDR3 DNA reads as TGTGCCAGCAGCCACGAAAAAGGCTCGCCCTCCTACGAGCAGTACTTC. Together with reference TRBV7-6 and TRBJ2-7, the CDR3 gives the full variable domain: GAGVSQSPRYKVTKRGQDVALRCDPISGHVSLYWYRQALGQGPEFLTYFNYEAQQDKSGLPNDRFSAERPEGSISTLTIQRTEQRDSAMYRCASSHEKGSPSYEQYFGPGTRLTVT.

The chain is built from TRBV19 and TRBJ2-2; 7 bases line up with TRBD2. The CDR3 contains 16 residues. Losses at the gene ends were 7 bases for V and 5 bases for J; bases not matched to a gene: 13. Germline CDR1 is LNHDA and CDR2 is SQIVND (reference sequence). The CDR3 region is CASTSRAGTTTGELFF. The CDR3 nucleotides are TGTGCCAGTACCTCTCGGGCGGGGACTACTACCGGGGAGCTGTTTTTT.

The V gene is TRBV7-9, the J gene TRBJ2-7, with 10 nucleotides matching TRBD2. The CDR3 sequence is 17 residues long. Germline V gene data show CDR1 as SEHNR and CDR2 as FQNEAQ (reference sequence). V dropped 6 bases and J dropped 2; count of bases not matched to a gene: 13. CDR3 DNA sequence: TGTGCCAGCAGTCGGGACTCTAGCGGGGGCCACCCCTACGAGCAGTACTTC. Its protein is CASSRDSSGGHPYEQYF.